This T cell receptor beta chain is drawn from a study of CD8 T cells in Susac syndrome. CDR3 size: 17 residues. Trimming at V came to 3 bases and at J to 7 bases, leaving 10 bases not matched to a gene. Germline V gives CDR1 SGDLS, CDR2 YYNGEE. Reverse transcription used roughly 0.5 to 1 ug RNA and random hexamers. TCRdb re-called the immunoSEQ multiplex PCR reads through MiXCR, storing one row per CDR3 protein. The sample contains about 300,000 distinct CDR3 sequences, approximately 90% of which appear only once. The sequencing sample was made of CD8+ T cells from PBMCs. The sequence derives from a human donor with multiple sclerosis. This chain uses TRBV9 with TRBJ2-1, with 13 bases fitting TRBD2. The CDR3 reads CASSDGTGTSGINEQFF. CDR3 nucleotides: TGTGCCAGCAGCGACGGCACCGGGACTAGCGGGATTAATGAGCAGTTCTTC.